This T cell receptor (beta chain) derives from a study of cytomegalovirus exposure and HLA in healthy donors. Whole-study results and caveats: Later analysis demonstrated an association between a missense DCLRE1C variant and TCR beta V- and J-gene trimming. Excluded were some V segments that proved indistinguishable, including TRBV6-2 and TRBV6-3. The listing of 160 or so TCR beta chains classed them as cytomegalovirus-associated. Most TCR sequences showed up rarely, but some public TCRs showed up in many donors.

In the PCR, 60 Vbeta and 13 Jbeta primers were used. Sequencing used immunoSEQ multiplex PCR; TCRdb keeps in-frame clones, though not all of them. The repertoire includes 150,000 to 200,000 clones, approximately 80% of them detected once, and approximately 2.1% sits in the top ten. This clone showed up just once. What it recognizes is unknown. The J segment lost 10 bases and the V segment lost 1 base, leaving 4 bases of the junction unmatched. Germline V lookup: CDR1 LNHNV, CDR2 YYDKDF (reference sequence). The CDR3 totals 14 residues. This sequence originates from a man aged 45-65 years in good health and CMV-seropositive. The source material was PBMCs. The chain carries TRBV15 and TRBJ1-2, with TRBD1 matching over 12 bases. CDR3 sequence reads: CATSRGDRGQDYTF. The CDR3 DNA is TGTGCCACCAGCAGAGGGGACAGGGGGCAGGACTACACCTTC.